There are a few counts of the clone carrying this T cell receptor beta chain. The antigen remains unidentified. Naivety among CD8 cells was defined by CD45RO negativity and positive CCR7 selection, thereby excluding terminally differentiated effector memory CD45RA+ cells. Assay used: immunoSEQ multiplex PCR; TCRdb lists only in-frame clones, some missing. The repertoire holds more than 2 million clones, with over 85% as singletons. The sample comes from a study of shared clonotypes between healthy human individuals. Study-wide background: CD4 naive and memory got three plates each, CD8 naive two, CD8 memory one. Notes on the study in general: Estimated clonotype richness was generally higher in naive than memory subsets. The sharing of around 5% of naive CD4 clonotypes was seen across a few donors. Clonotypes shared by all four sorted-subset donors had higher generation probabilities than non-shared clonotypes.

Sequencing input: naive CD8+ T cells sorted from blood. The sequence was collected from a man younger than 35 in good health.

The CDR3 reads CASSYVPGLDNEQYF. The DNA of the CDR3 is TGTGCCAGCAGCTACGTACCGGGACTAGATAACGAGCAGTACTTC. The J gene is TRBJ2-7, the V gene TRBV7-8; 8 nucleotides match TRBD2. CDR1 SGHVS and CDR2 FQNEAQ come from the germline V gene. The CDR3 is made up of 15 amino acids. Trimming at V came to 4 bases and at J to 5 bases, leaving 10 bases not matched to a gene.